This T cell receptor (beta chain) was retrieved from a study of PD-1 blockade in classical Hodgkin lymphoma (dated by TCRdb to the early 2020s). A note on the overall study: The study used TCR beta sequencing and CyTOF to define a peripheral blood immune signature of response to PD-1 blockade in classical Hodgkin lymphoma.

The paper's findings and limits, for the study overall: The study covered only a single clinical trial cohort, and the causes of the repertoire differences, possibly disease activity or prior therapy, were still not defined. Newly diagnosed patients were reported to have lower baseline TCR diversity than healthy donors, and relapsed/refractory patients were reported to have lower baseline TCR diversity still.

As for this clone: The antigen this receptor binds is unknown. Base quality data are lacking; no much larger clone is found one base away.

The V end loses 3 bases and the J end loses 4 bases, and a stretch of 9 bases separates them. Measured from the cysteine to the phenylalanine, the CDR3 is 13 residues long. Here the CDR3 DNA is all that survives: 39 bases in frame from base 1. CDR1 KGHSH and CDR2 LQKENI are derived from the germline V gene. The Qiagen DNeasy kit was used to extract genomic DNA both from unsorted PBMCs and from the negatively selected CD4+ and CD8+ fractions. TCR beta CDR3 regions were amplified by immunoSEQ multiplex PCR using primers annealing to V and J segments. A synthetic immune receptor repertoire was used to minimize amplification bias, and any residual bias was removed computationally once sequencing was done. In the original analysis: Custom Python scripts were used to quantify repertoire diversity as the Shannon entropy index. Unsorted, CD4+ and CD8+ repertoires were analyzed separately, except in combined analyses where CD4+ and CD8+ sequences were merged in silico. Sourced from immuneACCESS, this table was stored by TCRdb with only in-frame sequences that have V and J called. A share of the clones is absent; for the studies checked, an unresolved V gene accounts for under half, and the remainder has no known explanation. V, J and clone size are taken as reported in that table, and D and trimming were inferred from the DNA itself. The sample contains tens of thousands of clones, more than 85% of them found a single time. 2.6% of the sample lies in the top ten.

Read against the paper, the sample's time point label means: newly diagnosed, previously untreated cHL patient sample. PBMCs from patients with newly diagnosed, previously untreated classical Hodgkin lymphoma were sequenced as a comparison group for the relapsed/refractory trial patients. Peripheral blood was collected in 8 mL Vacutainer Cell Preparation Tubes, from which PBMCs were isolated by centrifugation and then cryopreserved. The chain links TRBV18 with TRBJ1-2, with no reliable assignment of the D segment. This TCR was sampled from a human donor with classical Hodgkin lymphoma. The sample consisted of peripheral blood mononuclear cells (PBMCs). The CDR3 amino acid sequence is: CASSPEPPYGYTF. The DNA sequence reads TGTGCCAGCTCACCGGAACCTCCCTATGGCTACACCTTC.